This entry lists 29 T cell receptor beta chains sequenced from one sample in a study of cytomegalovirus exposure and HLA in healthy donors. Produced via immunoSEQ multiplex PCR; TCRdb's table is partial and in-frame only. The sample includes hundreds of thousands of clones, approximately 90% of them seen just once. Input material: PBMCs. The receptors shown here come from a woman aged 18 to 35 in good health and CMV-seronegative.

V and J are TRBV9 and TRBJ2-1, with TRBD2 matching 9 bases. V dropped 3 bases and J dropped 6; count of bases not matched to a gene: 7. Germline-derived CDR1 and CDR2 are SGDLS and YYNGEE. This CDR3 region has 15 residues. The CDR3 coding sequence is TGTGCCAGCAGCGCGACTAGCGGAAGAGGCAATGAGCAGTTCTTC. Its protein is CASSATSGRGNEQFF.

The J gene is TRBJ2-3, the V gene TRBV28; no definite D call. The CDR3 has 15 residues. V was trimmed by 2 bases and J by 6 bases, leaving 15 bases between them. The germline CDR1 and CDR2 sequences are MDHEN and SYDVKM. The CDR3 nucleotides read TGTGCCAGCAGTTTAGTGGTCTTCGACTTGGATACGCAGTATTTT. Residues: CASSLVVFDLDTQYF.

As to this clone: Distinct nucleotide sequences in the sample also encode this CDR3. The V gene is TRBV5-1, the J gene TRBJ2-7; D remains ambiguous. Trimming removed 0 bases at V and 1 base at J, with 8 bases between. Germline loops: CDR1 SGHRS, CDR2 YFSETQ. The CDR3 contains 14 residues. CDR3 residues: CASSLAGASYEQYF. Written as DNA, the CDR3 is TGCGCCAGCAGCTTGGCAGGCGCGTCCTACGAGCAGTACTTC.

This chain joins TRBV27 and TRBJ2-3, with D possibly matching TRBD2 (6 bases). Trimming stripped 4 bases from V and 0 bases from J, with 11 bases between. The germline CDR1 and CDR2 sequences are MNHEY and SMNVEV (reference sequence). CDR3 length: 15 residues. This chain's CDR3 is CASSSGTRSTDTQYF. The CDR3 DNA reads as TGTGCCAGCAGTTCCGGGACTCGAAGCACAGATACGCAGTATTTT.

The rearrangement uses TRBV4-1 and TRBJ2-5; weak D call: TRBD1 (7 bases). This CDR3 comprises 16 residues. Germline V lookup: CDR1 MGHRA, CDR2 YSYEKL. The V gene lost 1 base and the J gene lost 3 bases, with 15 bases spanning the gap. CDR3 loop: CASSQVPQGGKETQYF. CDR3 nucleotides: TGCGCCAGCAGCCAAGTGCCCCAGGGGGGAAAAGAGACCCAGTACTTC.

The chain is built from TRBV29-1 and TRBJ2-1, with D unclear. The germline gives CDR1 SQVTM, CDR2 ANQGSEA. V lost 6 bases to trimming and J lost 10 bases, with 10 bases between them. This CDR3 spans 10 amino acids. The CDR3 DNA reads as TGCAGCGTGGTTACCGAGGAGCAGTTCTTC. Residues: CSVVTEEQFF.

This chain connects TRBV27 to TRBJ1-5, with a tentative D call TRBD1 (5 bases). Trimming cost V 1 base and J 4 bases, with 20 bases left between them. CDR1 is MNHEY and CDR2 is SMNVEV in the germline V gene (reference sequence). The CDR3 covers 18 residues. CDR3 loop: CASSLFGGQGRGNQPQHF. DNA for the CDR3: TGTGCCAGCAGTTTATTTGGAGGGCAGGGTCGGGGGAATCAGCCCCAGCATTTT.

The rearrangement links TRBV18 to TRBJ2-3, with D possibly being TRBD2 (5 bases). Trimming pared 3 bases from V and 6 bases from J, leaving 13 bases between. The CDR3 totals 14 residues. Germline CDR1 KGHSH, CDR2 LQKENI. DNA for the CDR3: TGTGCCAGCTCACCCATTAGCGCGGGCGATACGCAGTATTTT. This gives the protein CASSPISAGDTQYF.

This rearrangement joins TRBV5-4 to TRBJ1-1; 11 bases are a match to TRBD1. Germline V gene lookup returns CDR1 SGHNT and CDR2 YYREEE (reference sequence). Trimming cost V 2 bases and J 0 bases; bases outside gene matches: 3. The CDR3 is 16 residues long. The CDR3 loop is CASSFGQGAMNTEAFF. The CDR3 coding sequence is TGTGCCAGCAGCTTCGGACAGGGGGCGATGAACACTGAAGCTTTCTTT.

This chain uses TRBV6-5 with TRBJ1-2; 10 positions match TRBD1. The length of the CDR3 is 14 residues. V lost 6 bases, J lost 2 bases, and 3 bases stayed unmatched. The germline CDR1 and CDR2 sequences are MNHEY and SVGAGI. The CDR3 DNA sequence: TGTGCCAGCAGGGGGACAGGGGACAACTATGGCTACACCTTC. Protein product: CASRGTGDNYGYTF.

The chain combines TRBV7-2 with TRBJ2-7; 7 bases map to TRBD2. The ends lost 0 bases at V and 12 bases at J; junction bases unmatched: 5. The length of the CDR3 is 12 residues. The germline gives CDR1 SGHTA, CDR2 FQGNSA. CDR3 loop: CASSLAGGSRYF. CDR3 DNA sequence: TGTGCCAGCAGCTTAGCGGGGGGGAGTCGGTACTTC.

This chain uses TRBV19 with TRBJ1-2; D is perhaps TRBD1 (5 bases). V was cut by 5 bases and J by 2 bases, with 12 bases left in between. The V gene's germline CDR1 is LNHDA and CDR2 SQIVND (reference sequence). This CDR3 spans 14 amino acids. The DNA for the CDR3 is TGTGCCAGTAGTCCCCGCCGGGGGAACTATGGCTACACCTTC. Its protein is CASSPRRGNYGYTF. Drawing the rest from reference TRBV19 and TRBJ1-2, the complete variable domain is DGGITQSPKYLFRKEGQNVTLSCEQNLNHDAMYWYRQDPGQGLRLIYYSQIVNDFQKGDIAEGYSVSREKKESFPLTVTSAQKNPTAFYLCASSPRRGNYGYTFGSGTRLTVV.

This chain uses TRBV5-4 with TRBJ2-1, with 7 bases fitting TRBD2. The length of the CDR3 is 12 residues. Germline values: CDR1 SGHNT, CDR2 YYREEE (reference sequence). The J segment lost 9 bases and the V segment lost 3 bases, leaving 3 bases of the junction unmatched. CDR3 protein: CASSWGGTEQFF. The CDR3 DNA follows: TGTGCCAGCAGCTGGGGGGGGACTGAGCAGTTCTTC.

J is TRBJ2-2 and V is TRBV2, with D tentatively TRBD1 (6 bases). The CDR3 is made up of 15 amino acids. V lost 6 bases, J lost 7 bases, and 18 bases lay in between. Germline assignment: CDR1 SNHLY and CDR2 FYNNEI. The CDR3 region has the DNA TGTGCCAGCAGCAAAAGGGCAGGGGTTATCGGGGAGCTGTTTTTT. This translates into CASSKRAGVIGELFF.

J is TRBJ2-1 and V is TRBV9; 10 bases map to TRBD2. The germline CDR1 and CDR2 sequences are SGDLS and YYNGEE. CDR3 size: 16 residues. V gave up 0 bases and J gave up 7 bases; unmatched junction bases: 7. This chain's CDR3 is CASSVAGLAGGNEQFF. DNA for the CDR3: TGTGCCAGCAGCGTAGCTGGGTTAGCGGGAGGAAATGAGCAGTTCTTC.

This clone was counted once. This chain joins TRBV30 and TRBJ2-3; TRBD2 matches 12 bases. Germline lookup yields CDR1 GTSNPN and CDR2 SVGIG (reference sequence). V shed 0 bases and J 8 bases; nucleotides not matched to a gene: 12. CDR3 size: 17 residues. The CDR3 here is CAWSVHASGGAVGTQYF. DNA for the CDR3: TGTGCCTGGAGTGTACATGCTAGCGGGGGGGCCGTGGGTACGCAGTATTTT.

This chain links TRBV11-2 with TRBJ2-5, with 10 nucleotides matching TRBD1. Germline CDR1 reads SGHAT; CDR2 reads FQNNGV. Unmatched junction bases numbered 8, after V lost 3 bases and J lost 4 bases. The CDR3 is 16 residues long. The CDR3, as DNA: TGTGCCAGCAGCTTTAGACAGGGGGCTGCAGCAGAGACCCAGTACTTC. Its protein is CASSFRQGAAAETQYF.

The chain joins TRBV2 to TRBJ2-1; 7 nucleotides agree with TRBD1. Germline V gives CDR1 SNHLY, CDR2 FYNNEI. The CDR3 covers 16 residues. J gave up 3 bases and V 7 bases, and 12 bases lay outside the gene matches. The CDR3 DNA sequence: TGTGCCAGCACCAAATTTGACAGGGATATCTACAATGAGCAGTTCTTC. Translation: CASTKFDRDIYNEQFF.

The rearrangement joins TRBV20-1 to TRBJ2-7, with no clear D. V gave up 3 bases and J gave up 2 bases, with 5 bases separating them. Looked up from germline, CDR1 is DFQATT and CDR2 is SNEGSKA (reference sequence). This CDR3 spans 11 amino acids. Here the CDR3 DNA reads TGCAGTGCTAGCTCGGCCTACGAGCAGTACTTC. It specifies CSASSAYEQYF.

The chain couples TRBV7-2 to TRBJ2-3, with 8 bases that match TRBD1. CDR3 length equals 15 residues. Germline V gene sequence: CDR1 SGHTA, CDR2 FQGNSA. V gave up 3 bases and J gave up 3 bases; unmatched junction bases: 5. The CDR3 reads CASSFRQGRTDTQYF. CDR3 nucleotides: TGTGCCAGCAGCTTCCGACAGGGGAGGACAGATACGCAGTATTTT.

The chain carries TRBV5-6 and TRBJ1-2; D is perhaps TRBD1 (5 bases). CDR1 SGHDT and CDR2 YYEEEE come from the germline V gene. The V end lost 0 bases, the J end lost 5 bases, and 11 bases lay between the germline ends. CDR3 length equals 14 residues. This CDR3 reads CASSLEVAGYGYTF. The CDR3 DNA follows: TGTGCCAGCAGCTTGGAGGTTGCAGGGTATGGCTACACCTTC.

The count of this clone is one. V gene TRBV28 combines with J gene TRBJ2-3, with 10 positions matching TRBD2. The CDR3 is made up of 14 amino acids. The V segment lost 4 bases and the J segment 6 bases; nucleotides outside the gene matches: 4. Per the germline V gene, CDR1 is MDHEN and CDR2 is SYDVKM. CDR3: CASSSAGGYDTQYF. As DNA, the CDR3 is TGTGCCAGCAGTTCAGCGGGAGGGTACGATACGCAGTATTTT. The full variable domain, in which reference TRBV28 and TRBJ2-3 provide the parts outside the CDR3, is DVKVTQSSRYLVKRTGEKVFLECVQDMDHENMFWYRQDPGLGLRLIYFSYDVKMKEKGDIPEGYSVSREKKERFSLILESASTNQTSMYLCASSSAGGYDTQYFGPGTRLTVL.

This chain links TRBV7-9 with TRBJ2-7; the match to TRBD1 covers 9 bases. This CDR3 is 15 amino acids long. Unmatched junction bases numbered 9, after V lost 5 bases and J lost 4 bases. Germline CDR1 is SEHNR and CDR2 is FQNEAQ (reference sequence). This CDR3 reads CASSLTLTGGYEQYF. The CDR3 DNA follows: TGTGCCAGCAGCCTTACCCTGACAGGGGGTTACGAGCAGTACTTC.

The chain uses TRBV2 and TRBJ1-4; a possible D gene is TRBD1 (5 bases). The V and J ends lost 3 bases and 8 bases respectively, with 10 bases between them. Germline V CDR1 and CDR2: SNHLY, FYNNEI. CDR3 size: 13 residues. CDR3 sequence (DNA): TGTGCCAGCAGTGAGGGGGGGAGAGAAAAACTGTTTTTT. Encoded protein: CASSEGGREKLFF. The complete variable domain, with remaining parts taken from reference TRBV2 and TRBJ1-4, reads EPEVTQTPSHQVTQMGQEVILRCVPISNHLYFYWYRQILGQKVEFLVSFYNNEISEKSEIFDDQFSVERPDGSNFTLKIRSTKLEDSAMYFCASSEGGREKLFFGSGTQLSVL.

The chain carries TRBV28 and TRBJ1-5; TRBD1 matches at 9 bases. The CDR3 has 17 amino acids. V lost 5 bases, J lost 3 bases, and 11 bases stayed unmatched. Germline-derived CDR1 and CDR2 are MDHEN and SYDVKM. CDR3 sequence (DNA): TGTGCCAGCAGTCCCGAACACAGGGGGCCCTACAATCAGCCCCAGCATTTT. Its translation: CASSPEHRGPYNQPQHF.

The genes are TRBV11-2 and TRBJ2-3; 12 bases map to TRBD1. V dropped 6 bases and J dropped 5; count of bases not matched to a gene: 6. The CDR3 loop spans 15 amino acids. The germline V gene has CDR1 SGHAT and CDR2 FQNNGV. CDR3 protein: CASRRGDRGRDTQYF. For the CDR3, the DNA is TGTGCCAGCAGGCGAGGGGACAGGGGGCGAGATACGCAGTATTTT. Based on the CDR3 plus reference TRBV11-2 and TRBJ2-3, the full variable domain is EAGVAQSPRYKIIEKRQSVAFWCNPISGHATLYWYQQILGQGPKLLIQFQNNGVVDDSQLPKDRFSAERLKGVDSTLKIQPAKLEDSAVYLCASRRGDRGRDTQYFGPGTRLTVL.

The chain employs TRBV4-1 and TRBJ2-3, with 8 bases matching TRBD2. The ends lost 7 bases at V and 5 bases at J; junction bases unmatched: 14. CDR1 is MGHRA and CDR2 is YSYEKL in the germline V gene. CDR3 size: 16 residues. CDR3 in amino acids: CASNLNSGESGDTQYF. CDR3 DNA: TGCGCCAGCAACCTAAATAGCGGGGAAAGTGGAGATACGCAGTATTTT.

The chain couples TRBV30 to TRBJ2-2; D perhaps matches TRBD1 (6 bases). V lost 7 bases to trimming and J lost 5 bases, with 17 bases between them. Looked up from germline, CDR1 is GTSNPN and CDR2 is SVGIG (reference sequence). CDR3 length: 14 amino acids. CDR3 residues: CAFTVVQGTGELFF. The CDR3 DNA is TGTGCCTTTACCGTAGTCCAGGGGACCGGGGAGCTGTTTTTT.

This chain links TRBV28 with TRBJ1-5; D gene uncertain. Germline lookup yields CDR1 MDHEN and CDR2 SYDVKM. V dropped 5 bases and J dropped 0 bases, with 8 bases sitting between them. This CDR3 contains 14 residues. The CDR3 is CASSLRSSNQPQHF. The CDR3, as DNA: TGTGCCAGCAGTCTACGGTCTAGCAATCAGCCCCAGCATTTT.